This TCR beta chain was sequenced in a study of regulatory T cells in long-lasting Graves disease. Time point here: persistent/refractory GD, antithyroid drugs over 5 years with positive TRAb. The authors made the TCR library using RNA they extracted from PBMCs. This CDR3 region has 14 residues. V dropped 4 bases and J dropped 1; count of bases not matched to a gene: 4. The V gene's germline CDR1 is SGHRS and CDR2 YFSETQ. The sample holds many counts of this clonotype. Combining iRepertoire HTBI primers with Arm-PCR of CDR3 regions, the authors built TCR beta libraries. MiXCR was run by TCRdb on the multiplex PCR reads, yielding one entry per CDR3 protein. This table holds about 430,000 distinct CDR3 sequences, 21% found once.

Specimen: peripheral blood mononuclear cells (PBMCs), collected when the disease was refractory, from a patient treated with antithyroid drugs. The chain uses TRBV5-1 and TRBJ1-1; TRBD1 agrees at 7 bases. This sequence originates from a female donor with Graves disease. The CDR3 coding sequence is TGCGCCAGCAGCCAGGACAGGTCGAACACTGAAGCTTTCTTT. It codes for CASSQDRSNTEAFF. Complete variable domain (other parts from reference TRBV5-1 and TRBJ1-1): KAGVTQTPRYLIKTRGQQVTLSCSPISGHRSVSWYQQTPGQGLQFLFEYFSETQRNKGNFPGRFSGRQFSNSRSEMNVSTLELGDSALYLCASSQDRSNTEAFFGQGTRLTVV.